A single sample gave rise to the 2 T cell receptor beta chains below, sequenced in a study of blood T cell repertoires in COVID-19. TCRdb keeps only in-frame clones here, not all; method: immunoSEQ multiplex PCR. Of some 210,000 clones in the sample, around 90% were seen once. The material sequenced was PBMCs or T cells enriched from blood (not recorded which). Receptors originate from a man between 18 and 35 years old with acute COVID-19.

The J gene is TRBJ2-2, the V gene TRBV11-2; 7 bases agree with TRBD2. Germline CDR1 and CDR2: SGHAT and FQNNGV. The V segment lost 11 bases and the J segment 4 bases; nucleotides outside the gene matches: 13. The CDR3 covers 15 residues. The CDR3 is CAANAGVGSTGELFF. The CDR3 region has the DNA TGTGCCGCCAACGCGGGGGTCGGTAGCACCGGGGAGCTGTTTTTT.

This chain uses TRBV20-1 with TRBJ1-2; 9 nucleotides agree with TRBD1. Germline lookup yields CDR1 DFQATT and CDR2 SNEGSKA (reference sequence). This CDR3 comprises 17 residues. V dropped 3 bases and J dropped 6; count of bases not matched to a gene: 17. Here the CDR3 reads CSASILDSGQGIHGYTF. CDR3 nucleotide sequence: TGCAGTGCTAGTATTTTAGATTCGGGACAGGGTATTCATGGCTACACCTTC.